This T cell receptor beta chain was found in a study of cytotoxic CD8 clonotypes in ibrutinib-treated CLL. The wider study: There were around twelve relapsed/refractory patients and about 14 treatment-naive patients, and roughly 18 were IGHV unmutated. Response sampling came at median roughly 12 months of treatment, ranging about 6 to 40 months.

TCRdb's copy holds only in-frame clones and misses some; the assay was immunoSEQ multiplex PCR. Among tens of thousands of clones listed, roughly 83% were seen once. This clone was seen only a few times. Its specificity is not known. Study results and limitations: Sampling times, which were not matched between the groups, differed between sustained-remission patients and progressing patients. Public clonotypes, rarely seen, contracted or held steady on treatment.

V trimming: 6 bases; J trimming: 0 bases; junction bases outside the gene matches: 3. Germline V gene data show CDR1 as MNHEY and CDR2 as SVGAGI. The length of the CDR3 is 14 residues. The sample here was PBMCs, taken after 12 months of ibrutinib treatment. The chain links TRBV6-5 to TRBJ1-1, with TRBD1 matching 8 bases. The clonotype originates from a human donor with chronic lymphocytic leukemia. CDR3 sequence (DNA): TGTGCCAGCAGGATGGACAGGGTGAACACTGAAGCTTTCTTT. Translated: CASRMDRVNTEAFF.